This paragraph covers one T cell receptor beta chain sequence. Sequencing was performed with immunoSEQ multiplex PCR; in TCRdb, only in-frame clones are kept and a portion is missing. The sample has tens of thousands of clones, around 80% seen once. The data were taken from a study of OX40 agonist ivuxolimab in advanced cancers. As for the study in general: Subjects had a mean age of about 57 years, with a range of roughly 20 to 79; more than 70% were male. Partial responses occurred in three patients (one hepatocellular carcinoma, two cutaneous melanoma).

The CDR3 totals 18 residues. Per germline, CDR1 SGHNT and CDR2 YENEEA. Trimming pared 2 bases from V and 1 base from J, leaving 18 bases between. The genes are TRBV11-3 and TRBJ2-1; D not certain. This specimen was CD4+ or CD8+ T cells sorted from blood, taken in a trial of the OX40 agonist ivuxolimab. This clonotype was sampled from an adult with an advanced solid tumor such as melanoma, head and neck, liver or kidney cancer. The CDR3 is CASSLSPPRLPSYNEQFF. The CDR3 DNA is TGTGCCAGCAGCTTAAGTCCACCCCGGCTTCCATCCTACAATGAGCAGTTCTTC.